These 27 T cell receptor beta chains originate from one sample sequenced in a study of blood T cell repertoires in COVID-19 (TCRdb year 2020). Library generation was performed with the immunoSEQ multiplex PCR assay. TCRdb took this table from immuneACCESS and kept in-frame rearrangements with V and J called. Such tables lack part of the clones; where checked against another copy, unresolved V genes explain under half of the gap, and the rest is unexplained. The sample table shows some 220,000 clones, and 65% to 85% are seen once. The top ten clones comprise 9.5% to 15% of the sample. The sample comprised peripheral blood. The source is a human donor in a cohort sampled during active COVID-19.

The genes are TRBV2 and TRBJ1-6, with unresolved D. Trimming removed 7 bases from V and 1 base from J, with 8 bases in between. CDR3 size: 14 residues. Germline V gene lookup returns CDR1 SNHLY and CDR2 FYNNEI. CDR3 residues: CASKELSYNSPLHF. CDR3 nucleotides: TGTGCCAGCAAGGAGTTATCCTATAATTCACCCCTCCACTTT.

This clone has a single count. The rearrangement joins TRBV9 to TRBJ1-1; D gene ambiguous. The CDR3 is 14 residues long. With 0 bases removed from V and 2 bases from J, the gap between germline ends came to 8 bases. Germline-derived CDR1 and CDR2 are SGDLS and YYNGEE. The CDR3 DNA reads TGTGCCAGCAGCGTAGCAGGATCTAACACTGAAGCTTTCTTT. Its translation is CASSVAGSNTEAFF.

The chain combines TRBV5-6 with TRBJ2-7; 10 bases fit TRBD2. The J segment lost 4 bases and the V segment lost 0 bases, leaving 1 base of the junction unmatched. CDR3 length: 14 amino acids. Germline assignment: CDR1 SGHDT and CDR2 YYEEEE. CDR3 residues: CASSLGTSGYEQYF. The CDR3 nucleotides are TGTGCCAGCAGCTTGGGGACTAGCGGTTACGAGCAGTACTTC.

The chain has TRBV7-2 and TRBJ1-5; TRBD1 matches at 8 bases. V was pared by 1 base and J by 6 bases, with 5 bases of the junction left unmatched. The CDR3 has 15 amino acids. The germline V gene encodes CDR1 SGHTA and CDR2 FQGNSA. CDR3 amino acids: CASSLEGRGLQPQHF. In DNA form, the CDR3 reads TGTGCCAGCAGCTTAGAGGGCAGGGGGCTTCAGCCCCAGCATTTT.

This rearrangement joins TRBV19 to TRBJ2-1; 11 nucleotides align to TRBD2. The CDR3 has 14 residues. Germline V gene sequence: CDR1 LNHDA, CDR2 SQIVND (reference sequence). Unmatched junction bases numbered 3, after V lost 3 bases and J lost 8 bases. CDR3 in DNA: TGTGCCAGTAGTATTACTAGCGGGAGAGATGAGCAGTTCTTC. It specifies CASSITSGRDEQFF.

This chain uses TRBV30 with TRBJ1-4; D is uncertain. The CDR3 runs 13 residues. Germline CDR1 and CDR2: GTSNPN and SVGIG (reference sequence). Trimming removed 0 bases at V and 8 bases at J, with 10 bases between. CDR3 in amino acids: CAWSVPGREKLFF. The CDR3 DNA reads TGTGCCTGGAGTGTACCGGGGAGGGAAAAACTGTTTTTT.

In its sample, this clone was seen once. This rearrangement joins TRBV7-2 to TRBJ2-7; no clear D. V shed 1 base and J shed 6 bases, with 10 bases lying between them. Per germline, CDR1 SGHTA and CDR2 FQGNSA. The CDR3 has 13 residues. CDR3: CASSLGLRSEQYF. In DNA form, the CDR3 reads TGTGCCAGCAGCTTAGGCCTCCGGAGCGAGCAGTACTTC. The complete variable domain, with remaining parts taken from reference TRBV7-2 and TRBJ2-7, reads GAGVSQSPSNKVTEKGKDVELRCDPISGHTALYWYRQSLGQGLEFLIYFQGNSAPDKSGLPSDRFSAERTGGSVSTLTIQRTQQEDSAVYLCASSLGLRSEQYFGPGTRLTVT.

The CDR3 here is CASSSQGGITEAFF. In DNA, the CDR3 is TGTGCCAGCAGCTCTCAGGGGGGAATCACTGAAGCTTTCTTT. The chain employs TRBV7-3 and TRBJ1-1; 7 bases align to TRBD1. In germline, CDR1 is SGHTA, CDR2 FQGTGA. This CDR3 has 14 residues. Unmatched junction bases numbered 6, after V lost 4 bases and J lost 4 bases.

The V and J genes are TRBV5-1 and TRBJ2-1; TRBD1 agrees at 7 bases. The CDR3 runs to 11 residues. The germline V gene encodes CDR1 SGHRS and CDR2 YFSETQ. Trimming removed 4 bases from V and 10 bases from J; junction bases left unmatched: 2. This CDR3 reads CASSADREQFF. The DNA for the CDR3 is TGCGCCAGCAGCGCGGACAGGGAGCAGTTCTTC.

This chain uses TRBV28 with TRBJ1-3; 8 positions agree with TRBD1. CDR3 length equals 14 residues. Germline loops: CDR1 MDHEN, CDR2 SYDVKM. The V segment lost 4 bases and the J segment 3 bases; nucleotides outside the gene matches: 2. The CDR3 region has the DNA TGTGCCAGCAGTTCGACAGGGGTTGGAAACACCATATATTTT. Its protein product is CASSSTGVGNTIYF.

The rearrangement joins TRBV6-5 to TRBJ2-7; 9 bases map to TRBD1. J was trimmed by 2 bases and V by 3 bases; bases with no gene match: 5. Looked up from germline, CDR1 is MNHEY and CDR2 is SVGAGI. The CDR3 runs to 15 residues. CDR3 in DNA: TGTGCCAGCAGTTATCGGGGACAGGGCACCTACGAGCAGTACTTC. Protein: CASSYRGQGTYEQYF.

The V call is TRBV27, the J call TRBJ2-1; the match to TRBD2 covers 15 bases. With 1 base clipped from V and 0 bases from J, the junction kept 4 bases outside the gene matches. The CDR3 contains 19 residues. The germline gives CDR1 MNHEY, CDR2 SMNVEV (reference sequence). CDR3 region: CASSLFRTSGRASYNEQFF. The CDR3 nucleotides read TGTGCCAGCAGTTTATTCCGGACTAGCGGGAGGGCCTCCTACAATGAGCAGTTCTTC.

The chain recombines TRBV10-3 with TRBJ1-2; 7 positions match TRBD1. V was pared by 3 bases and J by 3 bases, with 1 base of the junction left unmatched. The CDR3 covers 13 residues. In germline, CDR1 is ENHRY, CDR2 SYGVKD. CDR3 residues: CAISDDRDYGYTF. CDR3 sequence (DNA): TGTGCCATCAGTGACGACAGGGACTATGGCTACACCTTC.

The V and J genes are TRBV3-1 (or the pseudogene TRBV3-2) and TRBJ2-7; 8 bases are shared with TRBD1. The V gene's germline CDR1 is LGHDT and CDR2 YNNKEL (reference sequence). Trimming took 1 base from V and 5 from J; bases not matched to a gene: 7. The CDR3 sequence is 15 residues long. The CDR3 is CASSQAGGTPNEQYF. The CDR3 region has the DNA TGTGCCAGCAGCCAAGCAGGGGGCACCCCAAACGAGCAGTACTTC.

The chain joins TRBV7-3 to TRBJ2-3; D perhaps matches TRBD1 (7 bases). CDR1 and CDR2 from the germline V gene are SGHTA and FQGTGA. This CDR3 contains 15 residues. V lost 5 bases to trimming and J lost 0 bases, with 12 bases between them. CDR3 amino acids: CASSLQGGSTDTQYF. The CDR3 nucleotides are TGTGCCAGCAGCCTCCAGGGGGGTAGCACAGATACGCAGTATTTT.

The CDR3 nucleotides are TGTGCCAGCAGTACCCACCTCATTGCCCTAGCGGACTCCTACAATGAGCAGTTCTTC. Translation: CASSTHLIALADSYNEQFF. This rearrangement joins TRBV28 to TRBJ2-1, with 7 bases that match TRBD2. V lost 5 bases, J lost 0 bases, and 16 bases stayed unmatched. The CDR3 length is 19 residues. CDR1 MDHEN and CDR2 SYDVKM come from the germline V gene.

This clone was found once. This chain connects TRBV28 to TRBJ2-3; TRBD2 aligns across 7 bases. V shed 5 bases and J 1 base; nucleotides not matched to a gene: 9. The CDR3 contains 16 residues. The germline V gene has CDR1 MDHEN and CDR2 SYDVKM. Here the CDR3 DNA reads TGTGCCAGCAGTACCGCCCAGCGGGGCCGCACAGATACGCAGTATTTT. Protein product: CASSTAQRGRTDTQYF.

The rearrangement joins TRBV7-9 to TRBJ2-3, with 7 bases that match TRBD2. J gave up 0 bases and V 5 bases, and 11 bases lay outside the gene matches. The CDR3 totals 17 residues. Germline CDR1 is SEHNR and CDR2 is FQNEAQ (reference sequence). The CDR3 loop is CASSHFLSSGSTDTQYF. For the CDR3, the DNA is TGTGCCAGCAGCCACTTTTTGAGTAGCGGGAGCACAGATACGCAGTATTTT.

CDR3 region: CASSLVRAPLHF. CDR3 nucleotide sequence: TGTGCCAGCAGTTTGGTGCGTGCACCCCTCCACTTT. The rearrangement joins TRBV28 to TRBJ1-6; no clear D gene. The V gene's germline CDR1 is MDHEN and CDR2 SYDVKM. V was pared by 3 bases and J by 11 bases, with 8 bases between. This CDR3 is 12 amino acids long. The variable domain in full, with the rest retrieved from reference TRBV28 and TRBJ1-6, is DVKVTQSSRYLVKRTGEKVFLECVQDMDHENMFWYRQDPGLGLRLIYFSYDVKMKEKGDIPEGYSVSREKKERFSLILESASTNQTSMYLCASSLVRAPLHFGNGTRLTVT.

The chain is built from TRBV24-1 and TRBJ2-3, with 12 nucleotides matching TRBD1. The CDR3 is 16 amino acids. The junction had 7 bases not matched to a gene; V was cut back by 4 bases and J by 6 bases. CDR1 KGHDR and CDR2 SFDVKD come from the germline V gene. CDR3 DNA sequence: TGTGCCACCAGTGACCCAGGGACAGGGGGCAAGGATACGCAGTATTTT. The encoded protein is CATSDPGTGGKDTQYF.

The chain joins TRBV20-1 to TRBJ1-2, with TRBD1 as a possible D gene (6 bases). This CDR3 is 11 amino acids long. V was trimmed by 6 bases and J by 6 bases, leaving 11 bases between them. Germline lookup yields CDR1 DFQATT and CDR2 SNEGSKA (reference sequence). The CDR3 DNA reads TGCAGTGCCCACCCAGGGGATGGCTACACCTTC. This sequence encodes CSAHPGDGYTF.

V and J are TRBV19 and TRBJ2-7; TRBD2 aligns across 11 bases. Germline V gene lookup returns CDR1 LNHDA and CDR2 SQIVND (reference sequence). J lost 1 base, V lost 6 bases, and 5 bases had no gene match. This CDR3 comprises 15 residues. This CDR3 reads CASRAGLAESYEQYF. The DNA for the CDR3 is TGTGCCAGTAGGGCGGGACTAGCGGAGTCCTACGAGCAGTACTTC. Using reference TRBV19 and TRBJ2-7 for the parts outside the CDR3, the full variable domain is DGGITQSPKYLFRKEGQNVTLSCEQNLNHDAMYWYRQDPGQGLRLIYYSQIVNDFQKGDIAEGYSVSREKKESFPLTVTSAQKNPTAFYLCASRAGLAESYEQYFGPGTRLTVT.

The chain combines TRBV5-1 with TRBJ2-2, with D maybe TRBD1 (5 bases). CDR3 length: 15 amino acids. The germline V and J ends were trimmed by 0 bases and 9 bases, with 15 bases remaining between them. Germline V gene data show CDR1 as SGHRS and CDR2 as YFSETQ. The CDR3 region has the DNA TGCGCCAGCAGCTTGGGGGTAGGGGCGGCCCGGGAGCTGTTTTTT. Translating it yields CASSLGVGAARELFF.

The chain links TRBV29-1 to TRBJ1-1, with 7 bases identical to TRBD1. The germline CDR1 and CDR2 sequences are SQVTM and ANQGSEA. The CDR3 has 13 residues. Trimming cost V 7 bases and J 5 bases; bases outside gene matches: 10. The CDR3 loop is CSGTTGHKTEAFF. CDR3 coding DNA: TGCAGCGGAACGACAGGGCATAAGACTGAAGCTTTCTTT.

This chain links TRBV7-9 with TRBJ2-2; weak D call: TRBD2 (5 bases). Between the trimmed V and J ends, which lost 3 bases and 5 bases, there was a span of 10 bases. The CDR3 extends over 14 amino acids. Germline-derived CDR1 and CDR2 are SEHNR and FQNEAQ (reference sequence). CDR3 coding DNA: TGTGCCAGCAGCTTCGGGATCGCTACCGGGGAGCTGTTTTTT. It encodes CASSFGIATGELFF.

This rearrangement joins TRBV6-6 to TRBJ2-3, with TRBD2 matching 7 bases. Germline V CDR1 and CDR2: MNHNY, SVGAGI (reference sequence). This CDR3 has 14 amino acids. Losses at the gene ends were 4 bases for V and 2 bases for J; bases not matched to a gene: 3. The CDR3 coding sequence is TGTGCCAGCAGTTCAGGGACTACCACAGATACGCAGTATTTT. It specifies CASSSGTTTDTQYF.

DNA for the CDR3: TGTGCCAGCAGCCCCAGGGTAGCGGGAGTAAATTACAATGAGCAGTTCTTC. It specifies CASSPRVAGVNYNEQFF. The V gene is TRBV7-9, the J gene TRBJ2-1; 9 bases are a match to TRBD2. Losses at the gene ends were 5 bases for V and 4 bases for J; bases not matched to a gene: 12. The CDR3 contains 17 residues. Germline CDR1 and CDR2: SEHNR and FQNEAQ (reference sequence).